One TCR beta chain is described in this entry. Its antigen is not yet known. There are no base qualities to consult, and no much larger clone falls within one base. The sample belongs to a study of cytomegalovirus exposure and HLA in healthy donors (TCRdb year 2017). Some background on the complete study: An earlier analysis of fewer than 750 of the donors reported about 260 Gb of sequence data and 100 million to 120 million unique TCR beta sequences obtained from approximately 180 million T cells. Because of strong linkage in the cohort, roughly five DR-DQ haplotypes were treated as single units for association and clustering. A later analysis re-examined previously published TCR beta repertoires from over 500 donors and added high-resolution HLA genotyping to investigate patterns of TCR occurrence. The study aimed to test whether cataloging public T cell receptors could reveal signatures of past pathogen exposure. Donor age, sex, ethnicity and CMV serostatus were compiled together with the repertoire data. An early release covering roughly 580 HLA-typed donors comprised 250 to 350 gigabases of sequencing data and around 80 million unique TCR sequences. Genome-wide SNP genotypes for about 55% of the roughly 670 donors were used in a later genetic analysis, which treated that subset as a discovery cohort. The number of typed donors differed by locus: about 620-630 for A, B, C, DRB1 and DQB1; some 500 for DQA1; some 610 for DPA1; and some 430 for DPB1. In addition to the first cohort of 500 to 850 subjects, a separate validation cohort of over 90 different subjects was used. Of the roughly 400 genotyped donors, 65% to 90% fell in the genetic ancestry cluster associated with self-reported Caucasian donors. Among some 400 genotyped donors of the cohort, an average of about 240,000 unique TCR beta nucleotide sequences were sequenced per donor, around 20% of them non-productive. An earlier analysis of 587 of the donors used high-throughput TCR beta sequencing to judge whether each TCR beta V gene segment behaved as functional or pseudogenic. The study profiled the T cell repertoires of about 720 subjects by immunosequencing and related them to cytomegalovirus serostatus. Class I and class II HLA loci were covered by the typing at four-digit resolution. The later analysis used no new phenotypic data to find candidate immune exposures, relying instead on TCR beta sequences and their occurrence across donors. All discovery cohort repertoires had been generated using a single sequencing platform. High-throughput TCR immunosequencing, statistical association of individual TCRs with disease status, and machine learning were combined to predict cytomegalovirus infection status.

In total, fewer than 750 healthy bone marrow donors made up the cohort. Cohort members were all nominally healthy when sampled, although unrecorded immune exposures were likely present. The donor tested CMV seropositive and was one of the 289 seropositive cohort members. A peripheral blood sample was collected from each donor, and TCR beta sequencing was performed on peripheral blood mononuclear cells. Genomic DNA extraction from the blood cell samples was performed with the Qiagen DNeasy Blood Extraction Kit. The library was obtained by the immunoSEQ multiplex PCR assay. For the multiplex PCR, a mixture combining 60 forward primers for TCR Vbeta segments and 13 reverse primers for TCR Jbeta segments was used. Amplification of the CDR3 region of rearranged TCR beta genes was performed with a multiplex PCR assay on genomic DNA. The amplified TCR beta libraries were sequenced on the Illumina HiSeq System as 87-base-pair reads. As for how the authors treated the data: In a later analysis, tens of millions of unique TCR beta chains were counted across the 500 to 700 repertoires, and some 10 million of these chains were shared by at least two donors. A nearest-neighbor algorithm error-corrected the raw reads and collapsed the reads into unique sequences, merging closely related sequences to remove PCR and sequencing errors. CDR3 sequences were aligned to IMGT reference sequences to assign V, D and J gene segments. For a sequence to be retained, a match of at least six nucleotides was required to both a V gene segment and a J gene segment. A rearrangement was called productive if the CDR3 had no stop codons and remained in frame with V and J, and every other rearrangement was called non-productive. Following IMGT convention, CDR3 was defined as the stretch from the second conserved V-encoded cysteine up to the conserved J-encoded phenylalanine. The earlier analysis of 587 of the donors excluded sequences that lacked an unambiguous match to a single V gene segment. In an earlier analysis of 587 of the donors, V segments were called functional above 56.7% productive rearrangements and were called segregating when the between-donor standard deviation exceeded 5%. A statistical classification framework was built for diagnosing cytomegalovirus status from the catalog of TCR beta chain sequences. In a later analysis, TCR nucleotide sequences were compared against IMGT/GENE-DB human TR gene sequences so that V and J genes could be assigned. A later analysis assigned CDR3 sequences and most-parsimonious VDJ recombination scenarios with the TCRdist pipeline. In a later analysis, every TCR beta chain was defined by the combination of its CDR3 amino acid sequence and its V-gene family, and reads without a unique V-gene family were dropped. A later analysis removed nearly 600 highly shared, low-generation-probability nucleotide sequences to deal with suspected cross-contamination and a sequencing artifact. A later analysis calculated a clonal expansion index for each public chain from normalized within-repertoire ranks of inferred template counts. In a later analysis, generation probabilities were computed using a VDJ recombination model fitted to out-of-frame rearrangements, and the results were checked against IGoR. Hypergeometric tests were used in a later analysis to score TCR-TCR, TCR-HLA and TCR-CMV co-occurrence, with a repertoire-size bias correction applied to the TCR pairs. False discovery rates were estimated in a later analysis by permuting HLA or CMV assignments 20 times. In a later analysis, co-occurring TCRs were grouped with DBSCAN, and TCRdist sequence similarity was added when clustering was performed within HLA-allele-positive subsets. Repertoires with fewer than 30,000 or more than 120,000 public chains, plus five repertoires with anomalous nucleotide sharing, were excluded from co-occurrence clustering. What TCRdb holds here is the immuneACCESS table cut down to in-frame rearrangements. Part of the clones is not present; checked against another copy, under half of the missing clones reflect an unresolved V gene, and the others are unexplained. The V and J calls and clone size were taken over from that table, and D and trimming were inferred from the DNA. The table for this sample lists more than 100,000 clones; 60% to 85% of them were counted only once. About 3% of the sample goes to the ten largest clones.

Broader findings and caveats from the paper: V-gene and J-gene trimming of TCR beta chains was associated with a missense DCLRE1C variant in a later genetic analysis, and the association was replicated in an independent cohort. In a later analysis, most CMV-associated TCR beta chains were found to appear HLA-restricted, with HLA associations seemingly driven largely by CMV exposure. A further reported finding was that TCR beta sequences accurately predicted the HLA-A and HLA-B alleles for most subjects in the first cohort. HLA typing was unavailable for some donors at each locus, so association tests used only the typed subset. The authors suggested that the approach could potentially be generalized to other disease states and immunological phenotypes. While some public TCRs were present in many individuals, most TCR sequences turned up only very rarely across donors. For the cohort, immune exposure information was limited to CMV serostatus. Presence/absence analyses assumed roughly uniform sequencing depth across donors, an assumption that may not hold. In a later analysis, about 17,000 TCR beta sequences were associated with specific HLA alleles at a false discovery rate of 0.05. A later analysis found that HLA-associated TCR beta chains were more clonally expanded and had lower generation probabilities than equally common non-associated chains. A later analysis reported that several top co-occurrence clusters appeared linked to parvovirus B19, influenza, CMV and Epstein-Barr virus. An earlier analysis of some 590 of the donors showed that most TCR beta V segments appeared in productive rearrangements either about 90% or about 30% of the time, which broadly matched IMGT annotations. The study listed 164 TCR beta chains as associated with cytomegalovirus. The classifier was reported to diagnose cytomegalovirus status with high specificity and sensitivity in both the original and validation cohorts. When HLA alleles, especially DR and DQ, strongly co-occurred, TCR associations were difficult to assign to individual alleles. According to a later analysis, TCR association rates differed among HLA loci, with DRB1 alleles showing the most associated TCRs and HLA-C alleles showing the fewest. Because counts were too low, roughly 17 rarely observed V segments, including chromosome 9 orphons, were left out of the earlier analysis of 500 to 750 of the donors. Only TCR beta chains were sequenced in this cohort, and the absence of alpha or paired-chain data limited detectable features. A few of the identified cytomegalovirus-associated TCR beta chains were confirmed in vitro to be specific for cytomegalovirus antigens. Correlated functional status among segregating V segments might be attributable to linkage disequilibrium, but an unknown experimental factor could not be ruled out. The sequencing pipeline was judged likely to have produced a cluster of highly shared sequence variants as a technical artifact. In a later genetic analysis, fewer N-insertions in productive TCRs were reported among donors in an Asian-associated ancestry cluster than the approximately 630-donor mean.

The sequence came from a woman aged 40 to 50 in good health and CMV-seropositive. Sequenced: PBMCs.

The nucleotide sequence reads as follows: TGTGCCAGCAGCCCTAATCTAGGGACAATAGTCACCGGGGAGCTGTTTTTT. Its translation reads: CASSPNLGTIVTGELFF. The chain links TRBV13 with TRBJ2-2; TRBD1 might be the D gene, on 6 matching bases. As encoded in the germline V gene (reference sequence), CDR1 is PRHDT while CDR2 is FYEKMQ. A distance of 20 bases separates the germline ends of V and J, which lose 5 bases and 4 bases respectively. Its CDR3 holds 17 amino acids, cysteine through phenylalanine. Only the CDR3 DNA is retained, 51 bases long and in frame from the first base.